What follows is one T cell receptor beta chain and its context. A far larger clone is one base from this, pointing to a likely read error. Sample time point: newly diagnosed GD, antithyroid drugs for less than 3 months. RNA isolated from PBMCs was used to make the TCR library. The entry originates in a study of regulatory T cells in long-lasting Graves disease. Looked up from germline, CDR1 is SGHDN and CDR2 is FVKESK. After removal of 4 bases from V and 0 bases from J, the junction contained 1 base not matched to a gene. The CDR3 runs 15 residues. Investigators prepared the TCR beta libraries by applying iRepertoire HTBI primers and Arm-PCR of CDR3 regions. TCRdb reanalysed the multiplex PCR reads using MiXCR and keeps one entry per CDR3 protein. The repertoire holds about 440,000 distinct CDR3 sequences, with roughly 15% as singletons. The same sample was also studied in work on T cells in Graves' hyperthyroidism and ophthalmopathy.

Sample: peripheral blood mononuclear cells (PBMCs), taken at new diagnosis, from a patient treated with antithyroid drugs. V usage is TRBV14 and J usage is TRBJ2-7, with TRBD2 matching over 12 bases. The TCR originated in a woman aged 30 to 39 with Graves disease. CDR3 nucleotide sequence: TGTGCCAGCAGCCGGACTAGCGGGAACTCCTACGAGCAGTACTTC. Translated: CASSRTSGNSYEQYF.